This passage covers 4 T cell receptor beta chains from one sample sequenced in a study of T cell repertoires in cytomegalovirus infection. One entry per CDR3 protein, called by TCRdb with MiXCR from the reads. The sample records 51,000 or so distinct CDR3 sequences, less than 20% being singletons. These receptors have no identified antigens. This specimen was CD8+ T cells from cultured PBMCs, taken from culture after CMV antigen stimulation. The receptors come from a human donor in good health (CMV status not recorded). Some clones in this sample may be carry-over from other donors' samples.

This clonotype was recorded a few times. The chain couples TRBV6-2 or TRBV6-3 to TRBJ1-1, with unresolved D. Trimming pared 2 bases from V and 7 bases from J, leaving 11 bases between. This CDR3 region has 13 residues. Germline V gives CDR1 MNHEY, CDR2 SVGEGT. CDR3 protein: CASSYGRAVEAFF. CDR3 in DNA: TGTGCCAGCAGTTACGGTAGGGCGGTTGAAGCTTTCTTT.

The table lists this clonotype with a few counts. The genes are TRBV7-2 and TRBJ2-7, with D possibly TRBD1 on 7 matching bases. Looked up from germline, CDR1 is SGHTA and CDR2 is FQGNSA. The length of the CDR3 is 16 residues. V was clipped by 5 bases and J by 2 bases, with 19 bases between them. The CDR3 region has the DNA TGTGCCAGCAGCCCGGACCCAGGGGGGCCAGCCTACGAGCAGTACTTC. Its translation: CASSPDPGGPAYEQYF. The variable domain in full, with the rest retrieved from reference TRBV7-2 and TRBJ2-7, is GAGVSQSPSNKVTEKGKDVELRCDPISGHTALYWYRQSLGQGLEFLIYFQGNSAPDKSGLPSDRFSAERTGGSVSTLTIQRTQQEDSAVYLCASSPDPGGPAYEQYFGPGTRLTVT.

This clonotype has a handful of counts. The V and J genes are TRBV7-2 and TRBJ2-7; D may match TRBD1 or TRBD2 (5 bases each). Germline CDR1 is SGHTA and CDR2 is FQGNSA. With 5 bases removed from V and 2 bases from J, the gap between germline ends came to 16 bases. This CDR3 is 15 amino acids long. DNA for the CDR3: TGTGCCAGCAGCCCCACATTGGGGGAGACCTACGAGCAGTACTTC. It encodes CASSPTLGETYEQYF.

The V and J genes are TRBV15 and TRBJ1-6, with 9 bases matching TRBD1. V lost 0 bases and J lost 9; bases outside the gene matches: 6. The length of the CDR3 is 16 residues. Germline V gene sequence: CDR1 LNHNV, CDR2 YYDKDF (reference sequence). This CDR3 reads CATSRDLGQGISPLHF. The CDR3 DNA sequence: TGTGCCACCAGCAGAGATCTTGGACAGGGGATTTCACCCCTCCACTTT.